Detailed here is one T cell receptor (beta chain). The data derive from a study of OX40 agonist ivuxolimab in advanced cancers. Profiling relied on immunoSEQ multiplex PCR, and the TCRdb table lists in-frame clones only, not all of them. The sample lists approximately 72,000 clones, around 88% occurring once. Germline assignment: CDR1 SGDLS and CDR2 YYNGEE. V was pared by 3 bases and J by 4 bases, with 10 bases between. The length of the CDR3 is 14 residues. This sample comprised CD4+ or CD8+ T cells sorted from blood, obtained in a trial of the OX40 agonist ivuxolimab. The receptor was derived from an adult with an advanced solid tumor such as melanoma, head and neck, liver or kidney cancer. The V and J genes are TRBV9 and TRBJ1-4, with D possibly TRBD1 on 5 matching bases. The DNA of the CDR3 is TGTGCCAGCAGCGCGGGGACGGTTAATGAAAAACTGTTTTTT. Amino acid sequence: CASSAGTVNEKLFF.